The 21 T cell receptor beta chains listed next were all sequenced from one sample in a study of cytomegalovirus exposure and HLA in healthy donors. With 60 Vbeta and 13 Jbeta primers, the PCR was carried out. Libraries were prepared by immunoSEQ multiplex PCR; TCRdb keeps only in-frame clonotypes and omits some of them. Of about 160,000 clones in the sample, about 81% were seen once. The source material was PBMCs. These receptors came from a woman under 30 in good health and CMV-seronegative.

The chain uses TRBV7-8 and TRBJ1-4, with no clear D. This CDR3 region has 15 residues. Germline CDR1 and CDR2: SGHVS and FQNEAQ. V gave up 0 bases and J gave up 5 bases, with 10 bases separating them. The CDR3 spells CASSLAAGGNEKLFF. The CDR3 DNA follows: TGTGCCAGCAGCTTAGCGGCTGGCGGGAATGAAAAACTGTTTTTT.

J is TRBJ2-6 and V is TRBV28; the match to TRBD2 covers 7 bases. Trimming at V came to 3 bases and at J to 0 bases, leaving 5 bases not matched to a gene. The CDR3 is 17 residues long. The germline gives CDR1 MDHEN, CDR2 SYDVKM. CDR3 nucleotides: TGTGCCAGCAGTTTTCTGGGAGGGTTCTCTGGGGCCAACGTCCTGACTTTC. Translating it yields CASSFLGGFSGANVLTF.

V gene TRBV6-6 combines with J gene TRBJ1-2; a weak D match, TRBD1 (5 bases). In germline, CDR1 is MNHNY, CDR2 SVGAGI (reference sequence). This CDR3 has 14 residues. V lost 0 bases, J lost 6 bases, and 11 bases lay in between. CDR3 protein: CASSYSWGGDGYTF. CDR3 nucleotide sequence: TGTGCCAGCAGTTACTCGTGGGGGGGGGATGGCTACACCTTC.

As concerns this clone: One junction end does not reproduce the germline sequence, and a read error may be involved. The genes are TRBV7-3 and TRBJ2-7, with D perhaps TRBD2 (5 bases). Germline V CDR1 and CDR2: SGHTA, FQGTGA. CDR3 size: 14 residues. CDR3 in amino acids: CASSRGSTSSEQYF. As DNA, the CDR3 is TGTGCCAGCAGCCGCGGGTCCACTTCCTCCGAGCAGTACTTC. Using reference TRBV7-3 and TRBJ2-7 for the parts outside the CDR3, the full variable domain is GAGVSQTPSNKVTEKGKYVELRCDPISGHTALYWYRQSLGQGPEFLIYFQGTGAADDSGLPNDRFFAVRPEGSVSTLKIQRTERGDSAVYLCASSRGSTSSEQYFGPGTRLTVT.

The rearrangement uses TRBV11-2 and TRBJ1-1; 10 positions match TRBD1. J lost 4 bases, V lost 4 bases, and 0 bases had no gene match. The length of the CDR3 is 13 residues. The germline V gene encodes CDR1 SGHAT and CDR2 FQNNGV. The CDR3 loop is CASSWTGGTEAFF. Here the CDR3 DNA reads TGTGCCAGCAGCTGGACAGGGGGCACTGAAGCTTTCTTT.

J is TRBJ1-5 and V is TRBV10-3; 10 nucleotides agree with TRBD1. This CDR3 region has 15 residues. Germline V gene lookup returns CDR1 ENHRY and CDR2 SYGVKD. V shed 4 bases, J shed 4 bases, and the junction held 4 bases outside the gene matches. In nucleotides, the CDR3 is TGTGCCATCAGTGCTGGACAGGGGGGGAATCAGCCCCAGCATTTT. Translated: CAISAGQGGNQPQHF.

The V gene is TRBV5-4, the J gene TRBJ1-1; 9 nucleotides line up with TRBD1. The germline CDR1 and CDR2 sequences are SGHNT and YYREEE (reference sequence). There are 13 residues in the CDR3. V was clipped by 1 base and J by 7 bases; unmatched bases: 2. The CDR3 loop reads CASSLTGGLEAFF. The DNA of the CDR3 is TGTGCCAGCAGCTTGACAGGGGGCCTTGAAGCTTTCTTT.

This clone was seen only once. The sample has other DNA sequences that encode this CDR3 too. V and J are TRBV7-3 and TRBJ2-1; 10 positions agree with TRBD2. The germline V gene encodes CDR1 SGHTA and CDR2 FQGTGA. This CDR3 contains 20 residues. After removal of 4 bases from V and 1 base from J, the junction contained 16 bases not matched to a gene. The chain's CDR3 is CASSSRAGGPSLGSYNEQFF. DNA for the CDR3: TGTGCCAGCAGCTCCAGAGCGGGGGGGCCTTCTCTCGGTTCCTACAATGAGCAGTTCTTC.

The chain recombines TRBV6-5 with TRBJ2-5, with TRBD2 matching over 9 bases. The germline gives CDR1 MNHEY, CDR2 SVGAGI. This CDR3 has 16 residues. Trimming cost V 0 bases and J 9 bases; bases outside gene matches: 11. The CDR3 nucleotides are TGTGCCAGCAGTTACTCGTCTAGCGGGGCCCTTCGGGCCCAGTACTTC. Encoded protein: CASSYSSSGALRAQYF.

The CDR3 here is CASRSLAAASTDTQYF. CDR3 nucleotides: TGTGCCAGCAGATCTCTAGCGGCAGCTAGCACAGATACGCAGTATTTT. The rearrangement links TRBV7-8 to TRBJ2-3; TRBD2 matches 7 bases. J gave up 0 bases and V 6 bases, and 9 bases lay outside the gene matches. CDR1 is SGHVS, CDR2 FQNEAQ, per germline. The CDR3 sequence is 16 residues long.

The V call is TRBV2, the J call TRBJ2-5; 7 nucleotides agree with TRBD1. The CDR3 covers 14 residues. The J segment lost 4 bases and the V segment lost 6 bases, leaving 8 bases of the junction unmatched. Germline V gives CDR1 SNHLY, CDR2 FYNNEI. The CDR3 nucleotides are TGTGCCAGCAGCAACAGGGGTTATGGAGAGACCCAGTACTTC. It specifies CASSNRGYGETQYF. The entire variable domain, with the rest obtained from reference TRBV2 and TRBJ2-5, is as follows: EPEVTQTPSHQVTQMGQEVILRCVPISNHLYFYWYRQILGQKVEFLVSFYNNEISEKSEIFDDQFSVERPDGSNFTLKIRSTKLEDSAMYFCASSNRGYGETQYFGPGTRLLVL.

This chain links TRBV5-1 with TRBJ2-5; D might be TRBD2 (6 bases). Matching the DNA end better, TRBJ2-7 makes the J call doubtful. The CDR3 consists of 14 residues. The germline V gene encodes CDR1 SGHRS and CDR2 YFSETQ. DNA of the CDR3: TGCGCCAGCAGCCCGGGACTCAGCTCCTACGAGCAGTACTTC. Its protein product is CASSPGLSSYEQYF.

Regarding this clone: The same CDR3 can be traced to other DNA sequences in this sample. The chain carries TRBV5-1 and TRBJ2-2; D is perhaps TRBD2 (6 bases). This CDR3 spans 15 amino acids. CDR1 SGHRS and CDR2 YFSETQ come from the germline V gene. Trimming stripped 1 base from V and 2 bases from J, with 9 bases between. CDR3 nucleotide sequence: TGCGCCAGCAGCTTGCCAGGGACTAACACCGGGGAGCTGTTTTTT. This codes for CASSLPGTNTGELFF.

The J gene is TRBJ1-2, the V gene TRBV2, with D uncertain. The CDR3 contains 11 residues. Germline CDR1 is SNHLY and CDR2 is FYNNEI. V lost 5 bases, J lost 4 bases, and 5 bases lay in between. The CDR3 DNA is TGTGCCAGCAGTCCGGGCTATGGCTACACCTTC. Its translation: CASSPGYGYTF. The full variable domain, rest sourced from reference TRBV2 and TRBJ1-2, is EPEVTQTPSHQVTQMGQEVILRCVPISNHLYFYWYRQILGQKVEFLVSFYNNEISEKSEIFDDQFSVERPDGSNFTLKIRSTKLEDSAMYFCASSPGYGYTFGSGTRLTVV.

The rearrangement links TRBV5-1 to TRBJ2-3; D is possibly TRBD2 (5 bases). Germline CDR1 is SGHRS and CDR2 is YFSETQ. Trimming cost V 4 bases and J 5 bases, with 11 bases left between them. The CDR3 runs to 13 residues. This CDR3 reads CASSPLLGDTQYF. DNA for the CDR3: TGCGCCAGCAGCCCTTTACTAGGAGATACGCAGTATTTT.

The chain couples TRBV7-9 to TRBJ2-1; the match to TRBD2 covers 10 bases. The trim removed 6 bases at V and 8 bases at J, leaving 10 bases unmatched. The V gene's germline CDR1 is SEHNR and CDR2 FQNEAQ (reference sequence). CDR3 length: 15 amino acids. CDR3 protein: CASSSPSGSWDEQFF. CDR3 coding DNA: TGTGCCAGCAGTAGTCCTAGCGGGAGTTGGGATGAGCAGTTCTTC.

J is TRBJ1-1 and V is TRBV11-2; D gene uncertain. The CDR3 extends over 16 amino acids. Per germline, CDR1 SGHAT and CDR2 FQNNGV. V lost 2 bases and J 5 bases, leaving 18 bases between the germline ends. In DNA, the CDR3 is TGTGCCAGCAGCTTAACATGGAGGGCGGGGTGGACTGAAGCTTTCTTT. Translating it yields CASSLTWRAGWTEAFF.

This clone has just a few counts. A read error may account for a junction end that differs from germline. This chain uses TRBV7-7 with TRBJ2-1, with 10 bases matching TRBD1. The CDR3 contains 16 residues. Germline CDR1 reads SSHAT; CDR2 reads FNYEAQ (reference sequence). The CDR3 nucleotides are TGTGCTAGCAGCTTAGAGGGGACAGGGGACTACAATGAGCAGTTCTTC. Translated, it gives CASSLEGTGDYNEQFF. The full variable domain, with the rest looked up from reference TRBV7-7 and TRBJ2-1, is GAGVSQSPRYKVTKRGQDVTLRCDPISSHATLYWYQQALGQGPEFLTYFNYEAQPDKSGLPSDRFSAERPEGSISTLTIQRTEQRDSAMYRCASSLEGTGDYNEQFFGPGTRLTVL.

The V call is TRBV19, the J call TRBJ2-3; D is ambiguous. The CDR3 length is 15 residues. The germline gives CDR1 LNHDA, CDR2 SQIVND (reference sequence). The V end was cut by 8 bases, the J end by 3 bases, with 18 bases between. The DNA for the CDR3 is TGTGCCAGTTCATCGCCCAGTGCAAATACAGATACGCAGTATTTT. It specifies CASSSPSANTDTQYF.

The V gene is TRBV5-1, the J gene TRBJ2-1, with D perhaps TRBD1 (6 bases). V was clipped by 2 bases and J by 10 bases, with 13 bases between them. This CDR3 has 13 residues. CDR1 and CDR2 from the germline V gene are SGHRS and YFSETQ. CDR3 residues: CASSFQGTEEQFF. Written as DNA, the CDR3 is TGCGCCAGCAGCTTCCAGGGGACGGAGGAGCAGTTCTTC.

The V and J genes are TRBV27 and TRBJ2-7; D may be TRBD2 (5 bases). CDR1 is MNHEY, CDR2 SMNVEV, per germline (reference sequence). The CDR3 extends over 15 amino acids. The V and J ends lost 6 bases and 3 bases respectively, with 18 bases between them. CDR3 amino acids: CASSPTGLADYEQYF. As DNA, the CDR3 is TGTGCCAGCAGCCCGACGGGCCTAGCAGACTACGAGCAGTACTTC.